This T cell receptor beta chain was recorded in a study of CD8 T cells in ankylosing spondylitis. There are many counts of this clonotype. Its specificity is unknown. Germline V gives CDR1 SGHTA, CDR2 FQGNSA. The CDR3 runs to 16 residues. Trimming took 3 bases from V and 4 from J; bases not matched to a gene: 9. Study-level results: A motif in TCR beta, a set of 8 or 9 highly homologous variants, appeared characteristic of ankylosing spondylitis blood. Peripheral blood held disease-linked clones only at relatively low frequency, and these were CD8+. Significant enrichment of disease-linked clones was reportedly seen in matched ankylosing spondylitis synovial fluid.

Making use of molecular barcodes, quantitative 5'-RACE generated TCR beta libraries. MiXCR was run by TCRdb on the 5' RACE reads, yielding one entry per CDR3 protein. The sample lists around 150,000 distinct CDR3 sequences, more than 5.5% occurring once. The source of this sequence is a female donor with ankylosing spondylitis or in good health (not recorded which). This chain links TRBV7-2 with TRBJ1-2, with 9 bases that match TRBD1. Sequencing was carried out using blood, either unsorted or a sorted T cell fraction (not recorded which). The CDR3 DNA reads TGTGCCAGCAGCTTCCCCGGGACAGGGAAGGGCTATGGCTACACCTTC. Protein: CASSFPGTGKGYGYTF.